This TCR beta chain comes out of a study of human T cells and chemical hapten exposure (dated by TCRdb to 2020 to 2022). Regarding the complete study: For sensitization, 2% DPC in acetone was applied to a roughly 2 cm by roughly 2 cm area of upper inner arm skin. In alopecia patients, the study followed how the peripheral blood TCR repertoire changed in vivo over primary and secondary sensitization to diphenylcyclopropenone (DPC), a hapten. The mostly female patient cohort included alopecia areata with under or over 50% scalp involvement, alopecia totalis and alopecia universalis. For TCR sequencing, blood came from about 29 alopecia patients at anywhere from one to four time points (pre-sensitization, 2, 6 and 24 weeks). Patients additionally received weekly therapeutic DPC doses to the scalp throughout the roughly 25-week study period. Patient blood was sampled pre-sensitization (week 0) and at 2, 6 and about 24 weeks after DPC sensitization. Patch tests used Finn chambers with 0.01% DPC on the upper back, scored after 6 days by International Contact Dermatitis Research Group standards. Libraries were combined into a pool for sequencing, and differences in TCR yield between samples came mainly from small differences in library volumes within the pool.

Worth noting for this clonotype: Its antigen target is currently unknown. The input lacks base qualities; no much larger clone sits a single base away.

The germline ends are 13 bases apart after V is trimmed by 4 bases and J by 6 bases. Taken from cysteine to phenylalanine, the CDR3 has 13 residues. The sequence is cut down to CDR3 DNA, 39 bases in frame from base 1. The germline V gene specifies SGDLS as CDR1 and YYNGEE as CDR2. The library was obtained by RACE. TCRdb names NextSeq 500 as the instrument used. During library preparation, unique molecular identifiers were attached to individual cDNA molecules so that TCRs could be counted quantitatively and reproducibly. From each blood RNA sample, both TCR alpha and TCR beta chains were sequenced. The study's processing was this. Samples had a median of about 96,000 TCRs, with a range from about 20,000 to 690,600. V, J and CDR3 annotation of the TCR reads was carried out using the Decombinator software suite. For the PS versus PT1 abundance plots, all samples were subsampled to the same number of TCRs (28,000). TCRs were defined as expanded if absent before sensitization and observed at least eight times at the 2-week time point. The raw public reads went through TCRdb reprocessing: fastp at Q25, MiXCR clone calling, in-frame beta chains kept. Every entry covers one CDR3 protein and lists the most common genes and DNA from its rows. In this record, the V and J calls reflect TCRdb's handling and not the investigators' own analysis. The sample has around 340,000 distinct CDR3 sequences on record, about 7% of them singletons. The ten top clones hold 7.5% to 8.5% of the sample.

Per the publication, the time point label means: patch test 1, 2 weeks after DPC sensitization. The sample's treatment or condition label, in plain terms: therapeutic diphenylcyclopropenone sensitization with weekly scalp DPC. At each patch-test visit, blood was drawn before the patch test was applied. Eligible patients were aged 18 to 70, diagnosed with alopecia, deemed suitable for DPC therapy, and excluded if pregnant. Unfractionated whole blood was collected in Tempus Blood RNA tubes, and total RNA was extracted from that blood. Beyond this particular receptor, the publication reports: Expanded TCRs formed significantly more large CDR3 similarity clusters than pre-sensitization or healthy control sets, consistent with antigen-driven responses. No change with DPC sensitization was found in the number of TCRs above 1 in 1000 frequency, and no evidence of global repertoire structure alterations was found. All patients had alopecia, a presumed autoimmune disease, so their immune response might differ from that of healthy individuals. After repeated subsampling, the strength of the expansion versus patch-test correlation and the threshold at which it became significant changed. Patch test score was positively correlated with the number of PT1 expanded TCRs, with significance at thresholds 8, 16 and 32 but not at 4.

The clonotype was recovered from a woman younger than 30 with alopecia areata. Some clones in this sample may be carry-over from other donors' samples. The receptor chain draws on TRBV9 and TRBJ1-2; no D segment can be confidently identified. This material consisted of whole blood, taken in connection with sensitization to the hapten diphenylcyclopropenone (DPC). CDR3 reads: CASSPLQSHGYTF. The nucleotides read TGTGCCAGCAGCCCCCTCCAATCCCATGGCTACACCTTC.